This T cell receptor beta chain was identified in a study of blood T cells in healthy people across ages. The authors ran a second PCR of about 6 to 11 cycles using a sample-barcoded 5' primer and a J-beta primer mix. TCRdb independently ran MiXCR on the 5' RACE reads; one entry per CDR3 protein. The data contain roughly 2 million distinct CDR3 sequences, 49% of them seen just once; the ten biggest clones take up over 2%. CDR1 SEHNR and CDR2 FQNEAQ come from the germline V gene (reference sequence). CDR3 length equals 15 residues. In the case of this clonotype: Its antigen is as yet unknown.

Russia was home to the donors, healthy Caucasian individuals aged roughly 6 to 90. Isolation of PBMCs gave at least 7 million cells per sample. General observations from the study: Possibly confounding the expanded clonotype changes was the fact that donor CMV status was unknown. Fewer expanded clones and more diversity marked long-lived versus aged donors.

Material for sequencing was blood. V is TRBV7-9 and J is TRBJ2-4, with 9 bases fitting TRBD1. The end of the DNA is better explained by TRBJ2-7, so the J call may be wrong. The clonotype was recovered from a woman aged 40 to 49 in good health. CDR3 amino acids: CASSPGTGNTYEQYF. In nucleotides, the CDR3 is TGTGCCAGCAGCCCTGGGACAGGGAATACCTACGAGCAGTACTTC.